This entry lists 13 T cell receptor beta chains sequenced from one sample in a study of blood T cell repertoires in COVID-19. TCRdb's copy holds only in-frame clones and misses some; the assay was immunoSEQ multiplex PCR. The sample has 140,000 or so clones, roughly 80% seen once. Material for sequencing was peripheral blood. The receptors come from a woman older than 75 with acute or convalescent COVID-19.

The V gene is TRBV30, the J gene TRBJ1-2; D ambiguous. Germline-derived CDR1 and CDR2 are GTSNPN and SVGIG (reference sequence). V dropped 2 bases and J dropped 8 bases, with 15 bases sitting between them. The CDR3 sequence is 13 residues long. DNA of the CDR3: TGTGCCTGGAGTCGGATGTGGGAGTCAGGCTACACCTTC. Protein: CAWSRMWESGYTF. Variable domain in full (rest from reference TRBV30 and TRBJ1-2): SQTIHQWPATLVQPVGSPLSLECTVEGTSNPNLYWYRQAAGRGLQLLFYSVGIGQISSEVPQNLSASRPQDRQFILSSKKLLLSDSGFYLCAWSRMWESGYTFGSGTRLTVV.

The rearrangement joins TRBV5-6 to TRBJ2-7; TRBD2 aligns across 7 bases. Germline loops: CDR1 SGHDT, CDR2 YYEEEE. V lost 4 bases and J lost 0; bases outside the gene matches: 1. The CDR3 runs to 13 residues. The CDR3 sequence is CASSRGVSYEQYF. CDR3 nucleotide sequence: TGTGCCAGCAGCCGGGGGGTCTCCTACGAGCAGTACTTC.

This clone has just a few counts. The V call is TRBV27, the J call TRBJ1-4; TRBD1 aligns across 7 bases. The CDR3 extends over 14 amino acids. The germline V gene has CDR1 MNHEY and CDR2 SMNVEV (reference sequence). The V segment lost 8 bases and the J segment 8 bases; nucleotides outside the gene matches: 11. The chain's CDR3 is CASGKTGYYEKLFF. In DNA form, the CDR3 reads TGTGCCAGCGGCAAGACAGGGTATTACGAAAAACTGTTTTTT.

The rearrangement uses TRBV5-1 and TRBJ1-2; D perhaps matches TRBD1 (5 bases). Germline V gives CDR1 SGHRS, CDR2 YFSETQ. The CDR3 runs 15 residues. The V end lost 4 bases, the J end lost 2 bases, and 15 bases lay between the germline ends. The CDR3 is CASSPGTEGNYGYTF. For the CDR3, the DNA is TGCGCCAGCAGCCCCGGGACTGAAGGAAACTATGGCTACACCTTC.

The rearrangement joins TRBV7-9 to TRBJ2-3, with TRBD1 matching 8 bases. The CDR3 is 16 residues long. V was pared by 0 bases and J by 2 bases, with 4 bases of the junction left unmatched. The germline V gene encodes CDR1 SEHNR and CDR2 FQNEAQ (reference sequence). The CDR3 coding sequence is TGTGCCAGCAGCTTAGCGGCAGGGGGCTACACAGATACGCAGTATTTT. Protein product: CASSLAAGGYTDTQYF.

The CDR3 DNA sequence: TGCGCCAGCAGCTTGGGTACTAGCGGGGGCTACGAGCAGTACTTC. Protein: CASSLGTSGGYEQYF. This chain uses TRBV5-1 with TRBJ2-7; TRBD2 matches 11 bases. The CDR3 is made up of 15 amino acids. Germline CDR1 reads SGHRS; CDR2 reads YFSETQ. V dropped 0 bases and J dropped 3; count of bases not matched to a gene: 2.

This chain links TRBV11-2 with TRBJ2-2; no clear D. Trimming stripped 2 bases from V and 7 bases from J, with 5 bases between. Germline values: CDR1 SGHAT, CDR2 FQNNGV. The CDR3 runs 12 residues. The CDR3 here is CASSLPGGELFF. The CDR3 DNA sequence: TGTGCCAGCAGCTTACCGGGCGGGGAGCTGTTTTTT.

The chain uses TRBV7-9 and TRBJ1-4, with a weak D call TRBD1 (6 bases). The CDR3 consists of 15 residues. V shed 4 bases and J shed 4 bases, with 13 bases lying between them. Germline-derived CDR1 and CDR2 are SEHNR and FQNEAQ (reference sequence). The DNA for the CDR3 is TGTGCCAGCAGCTCCAAGACAGGCCTTAATGAAAAACTGTTTTTT. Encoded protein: CASSSKTGLNEKLFF.

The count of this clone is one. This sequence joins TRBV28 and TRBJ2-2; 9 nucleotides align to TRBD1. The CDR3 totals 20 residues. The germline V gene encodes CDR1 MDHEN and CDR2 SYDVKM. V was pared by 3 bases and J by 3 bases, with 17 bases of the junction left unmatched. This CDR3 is CASSFWGIAPGQGHTGELFF. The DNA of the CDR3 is TGTGCCAGCAGTTTTTGGGGGATAGCCCCGGGACAGGGTCACACCGGGGAGCTGTTTTTT.

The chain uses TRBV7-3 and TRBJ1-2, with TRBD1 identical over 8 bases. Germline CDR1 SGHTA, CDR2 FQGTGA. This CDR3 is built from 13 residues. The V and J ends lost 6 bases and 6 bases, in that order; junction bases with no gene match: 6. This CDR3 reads CASRVDRGNGYTF. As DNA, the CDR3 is TGTGCCAGCAGGGTTGACAGGGGAAATGGCTACACCTTC.

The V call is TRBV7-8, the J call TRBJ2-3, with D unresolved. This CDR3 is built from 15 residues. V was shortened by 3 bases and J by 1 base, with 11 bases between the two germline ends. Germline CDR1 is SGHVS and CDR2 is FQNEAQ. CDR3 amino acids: CASSFLRFGTDTQYF. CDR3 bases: TGTGCCAGCAGCTTCCTCCGGTTCGGCACAGATACGCAGTATTTT.

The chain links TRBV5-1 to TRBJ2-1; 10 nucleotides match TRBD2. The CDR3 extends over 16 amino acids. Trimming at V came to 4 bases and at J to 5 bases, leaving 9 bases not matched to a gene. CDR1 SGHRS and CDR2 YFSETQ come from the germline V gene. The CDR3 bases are TGCGCCAGCAGCGTGGCGGCTAGCGGGAGTCACAATGAGCAGTTCTTC. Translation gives CASSVAASGSHNEQFF.

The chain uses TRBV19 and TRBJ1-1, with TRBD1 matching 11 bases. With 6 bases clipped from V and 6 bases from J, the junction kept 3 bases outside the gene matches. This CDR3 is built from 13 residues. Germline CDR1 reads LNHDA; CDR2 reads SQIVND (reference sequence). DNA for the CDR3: TGTGCCAGTAGCCCGGACAGGGGGCCTGAAGCTTTCTTT. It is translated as CASSPDRGPEAFF. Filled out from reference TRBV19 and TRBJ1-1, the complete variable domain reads DGGITQSPKYLFRKEGQNVTLSCEQNLNHDAMYWYRQDPGQGLRLIYYSQIVNDFQKGDIAEGYSVSREKKESFPLTVTSAQKNPTAFYLCASSPDRGPEAFFGQGTRLTVV.